Sequencing of this TCR beta chain was carried out in a study of blood T cells in healthy people across ages. Findings and limits, study-wide: Observed TCR beta diversity per million T cells went down as age went up. This fall followed a roughly linear course with age. Estimates based on one million T cells were treated as lower bounds. TCR beta diversity correlated strongly with naive T cell percentage.

This CDR3 is built from 14 residues. V lost 0 bases and J 4 bases, leaving 10 bases between the germline ends. CDR1 SEHNR and CDR2 FQNEAQ come from the germline V gene (reference sequence). This clonotype was seen a few times. The target antigen is unknown. A second PCR of 7 to 11 cycles used a sample-barcoded 5' primer and a J-beta primer mix. Each CDR3 protein gets one entry after TCRdb re-called the 5' RACE reads with MiXCR. The top ten hold 2% to 2.5% of the sample, which has about 1.8 million distinct CDR3 sequences, roughly 50% seen once. The chain links TRBV7-9 to TRBJ2-7; no clear D. Specimen: blood. The sequence was obtained from a middle-aged woman in good health. The CDR3: CASSLAGRWYEQYF. Here the CDR3 DNA reads TGTGCCAGCAGCTTAGCTGGGCGCTGGTACGAGCAGTACTTC.